Presented here are 25 T cell receptor beta chains from one specimen sequenced in a study of blood T cell repertoires in COVID-19. Libraries were prepared by immunoSEQ multiplex PCR; TCRdb keeps only in-frame clonotypes and omits some of them. The sample contains over 35,000 clones, roughly 92% of which appear only once. The specimen sequenced was peripheral blood. These receptors were taken from a man aged 45-60 years with active COVID-19.

The chain is built from TRBV14 and TRBJ2-7; TRBD2 aligns across 9 bases. Germline-derived CDR1 and CDR2 are SGHDN and FVKESK. The trim removed 8 bases at V and 3 bases at J, leaving 5 bases unmatched. The CDR3 loop spans 13 amino acids. CDR3 amino acids: CASRASGDYEQYF. Here the CDR3 DNA reads TGTGCCAGCCGGGCTAGCGGGGACTACGAGCAGTACTTC.

The chain joins TRBV19 to TRBJ2-4, with D tentatively TRBD2 (6 bases). Germline-derived CDR1 and CDR2 are LNHDA and SQIVND (reference sequence). The CDR3 spans 16 residues. Trimming left V 5 bases short and J 0 bases short, with 14 bases between. The CDR3 DNA sequence: TGTGCCAGTAGTCCGCCTGGAGGGAGAGCCAAAAACATTCAGTACTTC. The encoded protein is CASSPPGGRAKNIQYF.

CDR3 sequence reads: CAWRAQGTHEQYF. The CDR3, as DNA: TGTGCCTGGAGAGCGCAGGGGACCCACGAGCAGTACTTC. The chain employs TRBV30 and TRBJ2-7, with D perhaps matching TRBD1 (6 bases). Between the trimmed V and J ends, which lost 3 bases and 5 bases, there was a span of 14 bases. From germline, CDR1 is GTSNPN and CDR2 SVGIG (reference sequence). This CDR3 has 13 amino acids.

The V gene is TRBV7-2, the J gene TRBJ2-5, with D possibly being TRBD2 (5 bases). The length of the CDR3 is 15 residues. Trimming pared 4 bases from V and 5 bases from J, leaving 17 bases between. From germline, CDR1 is SGHTA and CDR2 FQGNSA. CDR3 DNA sequence: TGTGCCAGCAGCTCCCCCGGCGGGTCCTTCGAGACCCAGTACTTC. This codes for CASSSPGGSFETQYF.

This clone appeared once. The genes are TRBV5-1 and TRBJ2-7, with 9 nucleotides matching TRBD1. The V segment lost 2 bases and the J segment 7 bases; nucleotides outside the gene matches: 7. Germline V gene data show CDR1 as SGHRS and CDR2 as YFSETQ. CDR3 length: 14 residues. CDR3 coding DNA: TGCGCCAGCAGCTTTTCACAGGGGGCGCGTGAGCAGTACTTC. Encoded protein: CASSFSQGAREQYF.

This sequence joins TRBV7-6 and TRBJ2-7, with TRBD2 matching over 7 bases. Unmatched junction bases numbered 5, after V lost 5 bases and J lost 4 bases. The CDR3 has 13 residues. The germline gives CDR1 SGHVS, CDR2 FNYEAQ. CDR3 in DNA: TGTGCCAGCAGCAGAAGCGGGACTTACGAGCAGTACTTC. Residues: CASSRSGTYEQYF.

In DNA form, the CDR3 reads TGTGCCAGCTCACCGGTTTACCCTAGCGGGAGAAACAATGAGCAGTTCTTC. It specifies CASSPVYPSGRNNEQFF. The chain combines TRBV18 with TRBJ2-1; 10 bases agree with TRBD2. In germline, CDR1 is KGHSH, CDR2 LQKENI. CDR3 size: 17 residues. With V trimmed by 3 bases and J by 5 bases, 10 bases remained unmatched.

Turning to this clone: A junction end diverges from the germline sequence, so it may reflect a read error. The chain is built from TRBV13 and TRBJ2-7; D may be TRBD1 (5 bases). The CDR3 has 14 amino acids. Looked up from germline, CDR1 is PRHDT and CDR2 is FYEKMQ (reference sequence). The CDR3 spells CANSFNTGSYEQYF. The CDR3 coding sequence is TGTGCCAACAGCTTCAATACAGGCTCCTACGAGCAGTACTTC.

The rearrangement links TRBV19 to TRBJ1-2, with a tentative D call TRBD1 (5 bases). The CDR3 has 16 residues. Trimming removed 6 bases from V and 3 bases from J, with 20 bases in between. Germline CDR1 is LNHDA and CDR2 is SQIVND (reference sequence). The CDR3 DNA reads TGTGCCAGTAGACCCCCTTGGAGGGTGGGGGACTATGGCTACACCTTC. Residues: CASRPPWRVGDYGYTF.

This clone has a single count. The V and J genes are TRBV30 and TRBJ2-5, with D possibly being TRBD2 (6 bases). This CDR3 spans 12 amino acids. Looked up from germline, CDR1 is GTSNPN and CDR2 is SVGIG (reference sequence). The V end lost 5 bases, the J end lost 4 bases, and 11 bases lay between the germline ends. The CDR3 reads CAWGPGRETQYF. CDR3 coding DNA: TGTGCCTGGGGGCCCGGGAGAGAGACCCAGTACTTC.

The chain recombines TRBV19 with TRBJ1-5; D gene ambiguous. Germline CDR1 and CDR2: LNHDA and SQIVND (reference sequence). V was clipped by 8 bases and J by 0 bases, with 8 bases between them. The CDR3 sequence is 13 residues long. This CDR3 reads CASGQNSNQPQHF. In DNA form, the CDR3 reads TGTGCCAGTGGGCAGAATAGCAATCAGCCCCAGCATTTT.

This clone was seen more than once but under ten times. V gene TRBV11-2 combines with J gene TRBJ2-7, with 8 bases lining up with TRBD1. CDR3 length: 13 amino acids. Germline CDR1 reads SGHAT; CDR2 reads FQNNGV. Germline trimming cut 7 bases from V and 4 bases from J; bases unmatched to any gene: 6. The CDR3 region is CASTLDREYEQYF. The CDR3 DNA follows: TGTGCCAGCACCCTGGACAGGGAATACGAGCAGTACTTC. The complete variable domain, with remaining parts taken from reference TRBV11-2 and TRBJ2-7, reads EAGVAQSPRYKIIEKRQSVAFWCNPISGHATLYWYQQILGQGPKLLIQFQNNGVVDDSQLPKDRFSAERLKGVDSTLKIQPAKLEDSAVYLCASTLDREYEQYFGPGTRLTVT.

The V gene is TRBV29-1, the J gene TRBJ1-1; D remains ambiguous. Germline lookup yields CDR1 SQVTM and CDR2 ANQGSEA. Trimming took 5 bases from V and 2 from J, leaving 12 bases between them. The CDR3 covers 13 residues. The CDR3 sequence: CSVSPTDNTEAFF. CDR3 coding DNA: TGCAGCGTTTCACCTACTGATAACACTGAAGCTTTCTTT.

CDR3 bases: TGTGCCAGCAGTTACACGGGACAGGGATATGGCTACACCTTC. Translated, it gives CASSYTGQGYGYTF. The rearrangement links TRBV6-5 to TRBJ1-2, with 9 bases lining up with TRBD1. The CDR3 is made up of 14 amino acids. Unmatched junction bases numbered 3, after V lost 2 bases and J lost 5 bases. Per the germline V gene, CDR1 is MNHEY and CDR2 is SVGAGI.

J is TRBJ2-7 and V is TRBV5-1; the D gene is possibly TRBD1 (5 bases). Trimming cost V 2 bases and J 1 base, with 13 bases left between them. Germline loops: CDR1 SGHRS, CDR2 YFSETQ. The CDR3 runs 15 residues. DNA of the CDR3: TGCGCCAGCAGCTTTACGGACACCATTTCCTACGAGCAGTACTTC. Encoded protein: CASSFTDTISYEQYF.

The rearrangement links TRBV7-9 to TRBJ1-4, with 7 positions matching TRBD1. The trim removed 5 bases at V and 4 bases at J, leaving 7 bases unmatched. CDR1 is SEHNR, CDR2 FQNEAQ, per germline (reference sequence). The CDR3 length is 15 residues. The CDR3 sequence is CASSSRTGDNEKLFF. Written as DNA, the CDR3 is TGTGCCAGCAGCAGCAGGACAGGCGATAATGAAAAACTGTTTTTT.

This clone was found once. The chain combines TRBV28 with TRBJ1-2; D is unclear. Germline-derived CDR1 and CDR2 are MDHEN and SYDVKM. There are 13 residues in the CDR3. Trimming took 8 bases from V and 2 from J, leaving 12 bases between them. The CDR3 nucleotides read TGTGCCAGCTCAAGCACGGGAAACTATGGCTACACCTTC. The encoded protein is CASSSTGNYGYTF.

The gene calls are TRBV15 and TRBJ1-6; no firm D call. Germline assignment: CDR1 LNHNV and CDR2 YYDKDF (reference sequence). V lost 4 bases and J 0 bases, leaving 7 bases between the germline ends. This CDR3 has 15 amino acids. CDR3 amino acids: CATSIKSSYNSPLHF. CDR3 nucleotides: TGTGCCACCAGCATTAAGAGCTCCTATAATTCACCCCTCCACTTT.

The genes are TRBV19 and TRBJ2-6; 7 positions agree with TRBD2. CDR3 length: 16 amino acids. Per the germline V gene, CDR1 is LNHDA and CDR2 is SQIVND (reference sequence). The junction had 9 bases not matched to a gene; V was cut back by 8 bases and J by 2 bases. The CDR3 region has the DNA TGTGCCAGTGGACTAGTCCTATCTCCTGGGGCCAACGTCCTGACTTTC. Its translation: CASGLVLSPGANVLTF.

The V gene is TRBV30, the J gene TRBJ1-1; D possibly corresponds to TRBD1 (6 bases). CDR1 and CDR2 (germline): GTSNPN, SVGIG (reference sequence). The CDR3 covers 17 residues. V shed 0 bases and J shed 2 bases, with 19 bases lying between them. CDR3 bases: TGTGCCTGGAGTGTACATGTCGGTCGGGGGGCCAACACTGAAGCTTTCTTT. It is translated as CAWSVHVGRGANTEAFF.

The chain couples TRBV5-4 to TRBJ2-3; 7 bases match TRBD2. The length of the CDR3 is 15 residues. Germline lookup yields CDR1 SGHNT and CDR2 YYREEE (reference sequence). V was pared by 4 bases and J by 2 bases, with 7 bases of the junction left unmatched. CDR3 bases: TGTGCCAGCAGCCTGCAAGCGGGAACCACAGATACGCAGTATTTT. This translates into CASSLQAGTTDTQYF.

The V call is TRBV5-6, the J call TRBJ1-1, with no clear D. V was cut by 1 base and J by 1 base, with 5 bases left in between. CDR1 and CDR2 from the germline V gene are SGHDT and YYEEEE. The CDR3 has 13 amino acids. The CDR3 here is CASSLNSNTEAFF. CDR3 bases: TGTGCCAGCAGCTTGAACTCGAACACTGAAGCTTTCTTT.

Here the CDR3 DNA reads TGTGCCAGCAGCGGAAAATCCGGGACAGGGGGTATCTTATATGAAAAACTGTTTTTT. Residues: CASSGKSGTGGILYEKLFF. The chain is built from TRBV7-3 and TRBJ1-4; 11 nucleotides align to TRBD1. The germline CDR1 and CDR2 sequences are SGHTA and FQGTGA. J gave up 6 bases and V 5 bases, and 17 bases lay outside the gene matches. This CDR3 is built from 19 residues. Complete variable domain (other parts from reference TRBV7-3 and TRBJ1-4): GAGVSQTPSNKVTEKGKYVELRCDPISGHTALYWYRQSLGQGPEFLIYFQGTGAADDSGLPNDRFFAVRPEGSVSTLKIQRTERGDSAVYLCASSGKSGTGGILYEKLFFGSGTQLSVL.

The chain has TRBV3-1 (or the pseudogene TRBV3-2) and TRBJ2-2; D perhaps matches TRBD2 (5 bases). The V end was cut by 0 bases, the J end by 6 bases, with 8 bases between. There are 14 residues in the CDR3. Germline lookup yields CDR1 LGHDT and CDR2 YNNKEL (reference sequence). CDR3 region: CASSQDRTSGELFF. CDR3 coding DNA: TGTGCCAGCAGCCAAGATCGGACTTCCGGGGAGCTGTTTTTT.

The chain links TRBV27 to TRBJ2-4; 8 bases match TRBD2. The CDR3 contains 17 residues. The trim removed 4 bases at V and 10 bases at J, leaving 18 bases unmatched. CDR1 and CDR2 from the germline V gene are MNHEY and SMNVEV (reference sequence). The CDR3 nucleotides are TGTGCCAGCAGTTCTCGTGTGGTTATGACCGGGAGGGGAATTCAGTACTTC. Its translation: CASSSRVVMTGRGIQYF.